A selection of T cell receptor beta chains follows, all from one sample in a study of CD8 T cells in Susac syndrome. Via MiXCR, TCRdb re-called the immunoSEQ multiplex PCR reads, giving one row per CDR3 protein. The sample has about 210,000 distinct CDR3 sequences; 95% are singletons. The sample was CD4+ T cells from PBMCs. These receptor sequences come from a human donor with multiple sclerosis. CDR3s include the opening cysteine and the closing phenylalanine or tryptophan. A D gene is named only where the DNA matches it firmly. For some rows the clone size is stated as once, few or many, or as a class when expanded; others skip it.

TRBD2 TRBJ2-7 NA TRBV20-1 TGCAGTGTTCCCGGGACTAGCGGGTCGGAGCAGTACTTC CSVPGTSGSEQYF
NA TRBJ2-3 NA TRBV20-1 TGCAGTGCTAGAGTAGGCGCAGATACGCAGTATTTT CSARVGADTQYF
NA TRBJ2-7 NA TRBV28 TGTGCCAGCAGTTTTAGCGGAACGATAAACTACGAGCAGTACTTC CASSFSGTINYEQYF
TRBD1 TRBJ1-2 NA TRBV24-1 TGTGCCACCAGTGATGACAGGGGATCTAACTATGGCTACACCTTC CATSDDRGSNYGYTF
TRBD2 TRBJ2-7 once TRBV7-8 TGTGCCAGCAGCTTAATCAGTCTAGCGGGAGGGCCTGTACGGTACGAGCAGTACTTC CASSLISLAGGPVRYEQYF
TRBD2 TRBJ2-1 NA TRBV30 TGTGCCTGGAGTGGACTAGCGGGAGTATCCTACAATGAGCAGTTCTTC CAWSGLAGVSYNEQFF
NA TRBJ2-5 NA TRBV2 TGTGCCAGCAGTGAACAGGTTTCCGAGACCCAGTACTTC CASSEQVSETQYF
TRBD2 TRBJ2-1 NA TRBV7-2 TGTGCCAGCAGAGTGACGGGACTAGCCAATGAGCAGTTCTTC CASRVTGLANEQFF
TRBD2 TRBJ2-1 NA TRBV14 TGTGCCAGCAGCCAACTAGCGGGGGGGCCGCATGAGCAGTTCTTC CASSQLAGGPHEQFF
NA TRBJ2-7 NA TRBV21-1 TGTGCCAGCAGCATCCGGGACAGGTACTACGAGCAGTACTTC CASSIRDRYYEQYF
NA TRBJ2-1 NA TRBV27 TGTGCCAGCAGTTTAGAGGCGGGGGCAGCCCTAAAGCAGTTCTTC CASSLEAGAALKQFF
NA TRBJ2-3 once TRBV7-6 TGTGCCAGCAGCAAGGTGGGGGTTGGCACAGATACGCAGTATTTT CASSKVGVGTDTQYF
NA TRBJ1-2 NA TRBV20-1 TGCAGTGCTAGGAGCCCAGGGAACTATGGCTACACCTTC CSARSPGNYGYTF
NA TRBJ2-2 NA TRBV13 TGTGCCAGCAGCTTGGGGGAATACGGGGAGCTGTTTTTT CASSLGEYGELFF
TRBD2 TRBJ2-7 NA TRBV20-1 TGCAGTGCCCCACTAGCGGGACTAGCGGGAGGTTACGAGCAGTACTTC CSAPLAGLAGGYEQYF
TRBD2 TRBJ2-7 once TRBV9 TGTGCCAGCAGCGTAGGGGGAGCGGGGGTCTCGTACGAGCAGTACTTC CASSVGGAGVSYEQYF
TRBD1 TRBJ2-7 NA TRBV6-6 TGTGCCAGCAGCAAGACAGGGTTCGAGCAGTACTTC CASSKTGFEQYF
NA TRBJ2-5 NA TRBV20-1 TGCAGTGCTAGTTTAGCTTCGCTAGAGACCCAGTACTTC CSASLASLETQYF
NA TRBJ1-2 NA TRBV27 TGTGCCAGCAGTTTATCGAGGGGCTATGGCTACACCTTC CASSLSRGYGYTF
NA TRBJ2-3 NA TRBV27 TGTGCCAGCAGTTTATCGATTGGGGCTCAATTTACAGATACGCAGTATTTT CASSLSIGAQFTDTQYF
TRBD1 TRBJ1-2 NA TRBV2 TGTGCCAGCAGTGCCGGGACAGTTCTTCCCACCTTC CASSAGTVLPTF
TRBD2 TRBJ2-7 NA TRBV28 TGTGCCAGCAGTTCGACTAGCGGGAGCTTCTACGAGCAGTACTTC CASSSTSGSFYEQYF
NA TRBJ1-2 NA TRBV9 TGTGCCAGCAGCGTAGCGCAGGGGAACTATGGCTACACCTTC CASSVAQGNYGYTF
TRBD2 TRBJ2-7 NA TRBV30 TGTGCCTGGAGTGGACTAGCGGGAGCAGGAGAGCAGTACTTC CAWSGLAGAGEQYF
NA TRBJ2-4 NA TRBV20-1 TGCAGTGCTAGCTTAAAGAGGTGGGGCATTCAGTACTTC CSASLKRWGIQYF
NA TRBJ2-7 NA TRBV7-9 TGTGCCAGCAGCTTAGGCCCATGGGACGGGGCCTACGAGCAGTACTTC CASSLGPWDGAYEQYF
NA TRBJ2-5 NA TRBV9 TGTGCCAGCAGCGCCCGGGACGCCCCTCGGTTGACCCAGTACTTC CASSARDAPRLTQYF
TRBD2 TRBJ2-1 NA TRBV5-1 TGCGCCAGCAGCTTGGGCGGGAGGGCCTACAATGAGCAGTTCTTC CASSLGGRAYNEQFF
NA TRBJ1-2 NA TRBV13 TGTGCCAGCAGCTTAGTTGCAGGAAAGGGTGGCTACACCTTC CASSLVAGKGGYTF
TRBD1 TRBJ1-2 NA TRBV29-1 TGCAGCGTTGTATCGGGACAGAGAAACTATGGCTACACCTTC CSVVSGQRNYGYTF
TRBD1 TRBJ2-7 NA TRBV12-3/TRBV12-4 TGTGCCAGCAGTAACCGACAGGGCCTCTCCTACGAGCAGTACTTC CASSNRQGLSYEQYF
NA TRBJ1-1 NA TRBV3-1 TGTGCCAGCAAGGGTAGACTGCGGGCTTTCTTT CASKGRLRAFF
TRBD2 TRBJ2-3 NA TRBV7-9 TGTGCCAGTTCGCGGGAGCGCGCGGAAGATACGCAGTATTTT CASSRERAEDTQYF
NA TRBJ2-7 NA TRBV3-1 TGTGCCAGCAGCTCCTCGCGCGTCTCCTACGAGCAGTACTTC CASSSSRVSYEQYF
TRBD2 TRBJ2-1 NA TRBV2 TGTGCCAGCAGTCGGGACTACACTTACAATGAGCAGTTCTTC CASSRDYTYNEQFF
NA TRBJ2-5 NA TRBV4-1 TGCGCCAGCAGCCAAGGGGGGCTAGAAGAGACCCAGTACTTC CASSQGGLEETQYF
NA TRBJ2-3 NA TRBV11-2 TGTGCCAGCAGCTTAGCCGGCAACACAGATACGCAGTATTTT CASSLAGNTDTQYF
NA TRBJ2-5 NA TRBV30 TGTGCCTGGAGTGTACTGGTGCAAGAGACCCAGTACTTC CAWSVLVQETQYF
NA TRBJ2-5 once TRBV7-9 TGTGCCAGCAGCCCCAAGGCTATCCAAGAGACCCAGTACTTC CASSPKAIQETQYF
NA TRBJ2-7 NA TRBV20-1 TGCAGTGCTAGACTATCGCCGAGCTTCTACGAGCAGTACTTC CSARLSPSFYEQYF
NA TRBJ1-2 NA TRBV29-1 TGCAGCGTTGAAGCGTTAGCAGGCTACACCTTC CSVEALAGYTF
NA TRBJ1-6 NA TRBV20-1 TGCAGTGCTAAAGCAGGGCGAGATAATTCACCCCTCCACTTT CSAKAGRDNSPLHF
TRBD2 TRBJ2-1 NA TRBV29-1 TGCAGCGTTGAAGGGCGGCGGGGGGGCGTCCTGTTCTTC CSVEGRRGGVLFF
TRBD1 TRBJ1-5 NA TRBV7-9 TGTGCCAGCAGCCGACCAGGGACAGGGGAACAGCCCCAGCATTTT CASSRPGTGEQPQHF
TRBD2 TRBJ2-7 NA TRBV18 TGTGCCAGCTCACCACCCACTAGCGGGAGGGCCGGCGAGCAGTACTTC CASSPPTSGRAGEQYF
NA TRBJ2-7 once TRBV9 TGTGCCAGGTTCCGCTCCGGGACCCGGCCACACGAGCAGTACTTC CARFRSGTRPHEQYF
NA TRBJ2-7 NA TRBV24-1 TGTGCCACCAGTGAAGGACCGGGACGACCCTACGAGCAGTACTTC CATSEGPGRPYEQYF
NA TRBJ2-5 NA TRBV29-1 TGCAGCGTTGCCACAGGGACTCGCCAAGAGACCCAGTACTTC CSVATGTRQETQYF
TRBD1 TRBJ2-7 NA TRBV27 TGTGCCAGCAGTTTAACCGGGACAGGGGTGGGGTACTTC CASSLTGTGVGYF
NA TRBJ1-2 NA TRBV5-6 TGTGCCAGCAGCGGGAGGGGCAGCTTTAACTATGGCTACACCTTC CASSGRGSFNYGYTF
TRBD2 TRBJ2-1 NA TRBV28 TGTGCCAGCAGTCCGGGACTAGCGGGTCTAGGGGGCTACTACAATGAGCAGTTCTTC CASSPGLAGLGGYYNEQFF
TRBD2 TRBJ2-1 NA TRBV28 TGTGCCAGCAGTCTCACAAGCGGGAGTGCCTACAATGAGCAGTTCTTC CASSLTSGSAYNEQFF
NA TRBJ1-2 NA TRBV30 TGTGCCTGGAGTGACACAGGGACCTATGGCTACACCTTC CAWSDTGTYGYTF
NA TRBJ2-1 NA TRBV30 TGTGCCTGGAGTGTACCTTGGCGGGGTCCCAACAATGAGCAGTTCTTC CAWSVPWRGPNNEQFF
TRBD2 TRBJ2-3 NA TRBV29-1 TGCAGCCTCGGGCCTAGCGGAGCTTCCAGCCGAGATACGCAGTATTTT CSLGPSGASSRDTQYF
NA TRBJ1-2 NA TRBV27 TGTGCCAGCAGTTATCGGGGAAACTATGGCTACACCTTC CASSYRGNYGYTF
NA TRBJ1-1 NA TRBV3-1 TGTGCCAGCAGCTTCAACCAGGGTCCTGAAGCTTTCTTT CASSFNQGPEAFF
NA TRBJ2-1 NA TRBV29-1 TGCAGCGTTGCGAGGGATGAGTACAATGAGCAGTTCTTC CSVARDEYNEQFF